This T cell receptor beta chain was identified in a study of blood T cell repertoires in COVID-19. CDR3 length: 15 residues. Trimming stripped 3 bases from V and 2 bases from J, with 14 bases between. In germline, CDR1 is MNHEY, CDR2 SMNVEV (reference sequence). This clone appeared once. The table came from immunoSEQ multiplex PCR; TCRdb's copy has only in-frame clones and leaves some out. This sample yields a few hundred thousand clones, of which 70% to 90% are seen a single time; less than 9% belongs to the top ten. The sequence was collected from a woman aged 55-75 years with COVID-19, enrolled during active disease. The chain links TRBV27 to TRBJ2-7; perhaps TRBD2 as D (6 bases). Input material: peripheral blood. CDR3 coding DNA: TGTGCCAGCAGTTTTAATCCGGGGGAAACCTACGAGCAGTACTTC. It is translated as CASSFNPGETYEQYF.